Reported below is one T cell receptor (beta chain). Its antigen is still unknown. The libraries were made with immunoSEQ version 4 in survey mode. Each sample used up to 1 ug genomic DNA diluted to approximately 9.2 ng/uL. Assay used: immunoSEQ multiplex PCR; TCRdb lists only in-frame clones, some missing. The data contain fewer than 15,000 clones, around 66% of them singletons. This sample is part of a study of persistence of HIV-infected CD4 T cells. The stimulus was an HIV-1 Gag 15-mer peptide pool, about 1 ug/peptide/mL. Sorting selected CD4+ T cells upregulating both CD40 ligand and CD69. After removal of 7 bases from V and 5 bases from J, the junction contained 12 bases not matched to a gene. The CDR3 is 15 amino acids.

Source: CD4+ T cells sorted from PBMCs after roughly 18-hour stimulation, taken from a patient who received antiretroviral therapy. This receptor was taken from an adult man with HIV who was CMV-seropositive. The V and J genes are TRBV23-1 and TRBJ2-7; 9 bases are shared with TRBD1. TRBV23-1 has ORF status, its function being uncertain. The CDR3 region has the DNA TGCGCCAGCAACTCCACCTGGGACAGGGCTAACGAGCAGTACTTC. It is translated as CASNSTWDRANEQYF.